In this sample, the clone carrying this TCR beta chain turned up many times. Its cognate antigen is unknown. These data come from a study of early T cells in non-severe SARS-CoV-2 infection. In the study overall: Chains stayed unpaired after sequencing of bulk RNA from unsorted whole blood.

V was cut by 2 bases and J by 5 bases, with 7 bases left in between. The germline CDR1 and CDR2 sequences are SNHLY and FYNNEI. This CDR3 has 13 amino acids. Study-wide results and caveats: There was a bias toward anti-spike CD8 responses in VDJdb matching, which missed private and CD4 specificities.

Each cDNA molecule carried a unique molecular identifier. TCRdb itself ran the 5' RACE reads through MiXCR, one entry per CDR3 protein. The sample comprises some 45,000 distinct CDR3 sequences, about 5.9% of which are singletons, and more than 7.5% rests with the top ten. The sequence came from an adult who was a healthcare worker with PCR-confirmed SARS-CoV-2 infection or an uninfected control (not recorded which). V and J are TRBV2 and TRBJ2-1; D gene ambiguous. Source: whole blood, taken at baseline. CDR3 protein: CASSELRDNEQFF. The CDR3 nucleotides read TGTGCCAGCAGTGAACTGCGAGACAATGAGCAGTTCTTC. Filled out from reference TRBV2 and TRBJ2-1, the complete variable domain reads EPEVTQTPSHQVTQMGQEVILRCVPISNHLYFYWYRQILGQKVEFLVSFYNNEISEKSEIFDDQFSVERPDGSNFTLKIRSTKLEDSAMYFCASSELRDNEQFFGPGTRLTVL.